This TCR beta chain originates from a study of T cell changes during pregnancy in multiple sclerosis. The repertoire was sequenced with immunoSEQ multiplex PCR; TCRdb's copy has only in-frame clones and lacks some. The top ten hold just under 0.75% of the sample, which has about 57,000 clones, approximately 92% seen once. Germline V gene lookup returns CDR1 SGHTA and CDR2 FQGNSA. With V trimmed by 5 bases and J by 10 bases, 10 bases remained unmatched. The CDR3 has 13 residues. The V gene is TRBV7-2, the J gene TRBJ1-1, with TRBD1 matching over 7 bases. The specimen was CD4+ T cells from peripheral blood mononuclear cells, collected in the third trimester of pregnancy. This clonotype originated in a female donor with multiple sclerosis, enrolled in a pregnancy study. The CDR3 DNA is TGTGCCAGCAGCGCCCAGACAGGGAGGAGAGCTTTCTTT. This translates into CASSAQTGRRAFF.